The next 5 T cell receptor beta chains were all read from a single sample in a study of human T cells and chemical hapten exposure. Using its own MiXCR run on the RACE reads, TCRdb lists one record per CDR3 protein. The repertoire holds a few hundred thousand distinct CDR3 sequences, with around 5.5% as singletons. Specified time point: pre-sensitization, week 0. Regarding treatment: therapeutic diphenylcyclopropenone sensitization with weekly scalp DPC. Sequenced material: whole blood, taken in connection with sensitization to the hapten diphenylcyclopropenone (DPC). The receptors originated from a woman aged 18-29 years with alopecia areata. Some clones in this sample may be carry-over from other donors' samples.

This clonotype was seen at least ten times. The chain employs TRBV7-2 and TRBJ1-2; no reliable D call. In germline, CDR1 is SGHTA, CDR2 FQGNSA. The CDR3 contains 12 residues. The V and J ends lost 4 bases and 5 bases respectively, with 8 bases between them. In nucleotides, the CDR3 is TGTGCCAGCAGCTATGACTCTTATGGCTACACCTTC. This gives the protein CASSYDSYGYTF.

This clonotype was counted only a few times. The V and J genes are TRBV4-2 and TRBJ2-3; 7 nucleotides agree with TRBD2. Germline V lookup: CDR1 LGHNA, CDR2 YNFKEQ. The CDR3 runs to 16 residues. V lost 4 bases and J lost 2; bases outside the gene matches: 9. CDR3 amino acids: CASSPPGGGDTDTQYF. CDR3 in DNA: TGTGCCAGCAGCCCCCCGGGCGGGGGAGACACAGATACGCAGTATTTT.

This clonotype was seen a handful of times. The rearrangement uses TRBV4-3 and TRBJ1-1, with D hard to call. Looked up from germline, CDR1 is LGHNA and CDR2 is YSLEER. This CDR3 is built from 14 residues. V shed 0 bases and J shed 6 bases, with 11 bases lying between them. The CDR3 protein is CASSQEFRGSEAFF. DNA for the CDR3: TGCGCCAGCAGCCAAGAATTCAGAGGCTCTGAAGCTTTCTTT.

The sample holds a few counts of this clonotype. V usage is TRBV9 and J usage is TRBJ1-1; 11 bases align to TRBD1. Trimming cost V 0 bases and J 4 bases; bases outside gene matches: 5. The CDR3 is 16 residues long. The germline CDR1 and CDR2 sequences are SGDLS and YYNGEE. The DNA for the CDR3 is TGTGCCAGCAGCGTAGCTGGGACAGGGGGTAGCACTGAAGCTTTCTTT. This gives the protein CASSVAGTGGSTEAFF.

This clonotype has a count of ten or more. The V gene is TRBV20-1, the J gene TRBJ1-6; 9 nucleotides align to TRBD1. CDR1 is DFQATT and CDR2 is SNEGSKA in the germline V gene (reference sequence). With V trimmed by 3 bases and J by 10 bases, 4 bases remained unmatched. The CDR3 extends over 13 amino acids. The CDR3 protein is CSARDRGRSPLHF. The CDR3 DNA reads TGCAGTGCTAGGGACAGGGGTCGGTCACCCCTCCACTTT.